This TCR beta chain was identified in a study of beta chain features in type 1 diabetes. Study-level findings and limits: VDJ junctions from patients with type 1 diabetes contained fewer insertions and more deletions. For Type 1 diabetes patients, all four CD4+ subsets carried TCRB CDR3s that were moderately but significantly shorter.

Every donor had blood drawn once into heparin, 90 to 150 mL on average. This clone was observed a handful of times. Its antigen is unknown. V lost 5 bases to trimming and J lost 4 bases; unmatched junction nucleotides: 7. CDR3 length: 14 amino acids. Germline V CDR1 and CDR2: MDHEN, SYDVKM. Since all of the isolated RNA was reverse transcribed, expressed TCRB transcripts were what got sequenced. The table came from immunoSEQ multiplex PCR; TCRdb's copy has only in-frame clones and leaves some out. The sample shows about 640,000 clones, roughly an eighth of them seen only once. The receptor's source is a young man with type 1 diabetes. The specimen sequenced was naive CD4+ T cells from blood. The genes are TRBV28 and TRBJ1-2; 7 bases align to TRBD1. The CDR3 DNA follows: TGTGCCAGCAGTATCCCCTACAGGGGCTATGGCTACACCTTC. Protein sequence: CASSIPYRGYGYTF.